This T cell receptor beta chain is from a study of T cell clonality in common variable immunodeficiency. The data were produced by immunoSEQ multiplex PCR, yet TCRdb's version contains in-frame clones alone and is incomplete. The sample is made up of about 41,000 clones, none counted only once. General study results and limits: CVID subjects had higher TCRbeta clonality than healthy controls, most marked in about a third. Reportedly, TCR beta sequences from common variable immunodeficiency showed fewer deletions and N-nucleotide insertions.

Patients and controls were mostly of Caucasian heritage. Donors gave roughly 4.5 to 8.5 ml heparinized peripheral whole blood. The sample holds many counts of this clone. Its antigen is unidentified. The read ends 3 residues shy of where the CDR3 ends; the end is completed using the germline J gene. The CDR3 has 14 residues. V was clipped by 10 bases and J by 4 bases; unmatched bases: 11. The germline V gene encodes CDR1 MDHEN and CDR2 SYDVKM. The sequencing sample was made of peripheral blood mononuclear cells. The clonotype originates from a person aged 18 to 75 in good health. The rearrangement joins TRBV28 to TRBJ2-7; TRBD2 agrees at 9 bases. CDR3 sequence: CATTPPGLAYEQYF. CDR3 DNA (partial): TGTGCCACCACCCCCCCGGGACTAGCTTACGAG. Together with reference TRBV28 and TRBJ2-7, the CDR3 gives the full variable domain: DVKVTQSSRYLVKRTGEKVFLECVQDMDHENMFWYRQDPGLGLRLIYFSYDVKMKEKGDIPEGYSVSREKKERFSLILESASTNQTSMYLCATTPPGLAYEQYFGPGTRLTVT.